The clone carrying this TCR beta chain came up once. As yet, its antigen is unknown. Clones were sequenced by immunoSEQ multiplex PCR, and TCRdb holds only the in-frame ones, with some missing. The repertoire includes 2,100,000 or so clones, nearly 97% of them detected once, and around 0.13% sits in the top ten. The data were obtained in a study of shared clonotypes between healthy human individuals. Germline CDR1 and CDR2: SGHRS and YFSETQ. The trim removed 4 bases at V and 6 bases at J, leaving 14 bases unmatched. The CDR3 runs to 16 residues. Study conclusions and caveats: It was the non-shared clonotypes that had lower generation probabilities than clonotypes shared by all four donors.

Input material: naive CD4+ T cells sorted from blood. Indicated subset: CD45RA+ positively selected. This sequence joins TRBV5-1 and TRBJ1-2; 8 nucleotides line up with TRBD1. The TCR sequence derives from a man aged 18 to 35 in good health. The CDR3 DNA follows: TGCGCCAGCAGCCCCGTGACCGTCCAGGGGGCTCATGGCTACACCTTC. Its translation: CASSPVTVQGAHGYTF.